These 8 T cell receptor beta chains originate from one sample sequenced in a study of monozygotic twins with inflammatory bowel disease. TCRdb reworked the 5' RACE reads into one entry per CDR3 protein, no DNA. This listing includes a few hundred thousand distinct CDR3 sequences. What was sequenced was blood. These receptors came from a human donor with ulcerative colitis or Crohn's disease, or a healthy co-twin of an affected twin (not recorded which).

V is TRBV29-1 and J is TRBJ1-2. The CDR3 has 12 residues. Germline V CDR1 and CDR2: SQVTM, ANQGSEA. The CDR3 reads CSVVDLGYGYTF.

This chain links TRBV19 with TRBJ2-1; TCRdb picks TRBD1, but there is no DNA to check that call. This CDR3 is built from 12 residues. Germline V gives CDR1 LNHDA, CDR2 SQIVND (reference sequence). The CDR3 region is CATKRQGWEQFF.

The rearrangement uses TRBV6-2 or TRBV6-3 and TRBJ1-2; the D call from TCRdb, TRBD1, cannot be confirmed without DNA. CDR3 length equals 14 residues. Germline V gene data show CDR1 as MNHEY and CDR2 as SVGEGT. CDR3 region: CASSYSKLQGAFTF.

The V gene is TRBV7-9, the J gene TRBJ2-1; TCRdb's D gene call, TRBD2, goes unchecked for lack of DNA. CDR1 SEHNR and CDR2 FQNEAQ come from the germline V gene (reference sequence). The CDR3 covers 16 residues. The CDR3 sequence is CASSLFGSGRAHEQFF.

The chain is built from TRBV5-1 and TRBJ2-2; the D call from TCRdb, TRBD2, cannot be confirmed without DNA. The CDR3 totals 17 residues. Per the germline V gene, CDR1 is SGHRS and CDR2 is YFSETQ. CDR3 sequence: CASRHRLGTRDTGELFF.

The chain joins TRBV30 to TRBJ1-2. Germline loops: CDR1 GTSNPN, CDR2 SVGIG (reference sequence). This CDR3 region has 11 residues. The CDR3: CAWRWDYGYTF.

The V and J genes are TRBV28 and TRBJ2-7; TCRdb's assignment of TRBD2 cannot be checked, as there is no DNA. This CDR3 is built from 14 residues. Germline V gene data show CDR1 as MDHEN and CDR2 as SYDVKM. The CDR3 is CASSLSGEGYEQYF.

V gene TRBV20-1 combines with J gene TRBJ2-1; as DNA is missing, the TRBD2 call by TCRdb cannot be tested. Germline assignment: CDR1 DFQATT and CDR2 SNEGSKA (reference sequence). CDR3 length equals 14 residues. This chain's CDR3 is CSPHTTSGRREQFF.